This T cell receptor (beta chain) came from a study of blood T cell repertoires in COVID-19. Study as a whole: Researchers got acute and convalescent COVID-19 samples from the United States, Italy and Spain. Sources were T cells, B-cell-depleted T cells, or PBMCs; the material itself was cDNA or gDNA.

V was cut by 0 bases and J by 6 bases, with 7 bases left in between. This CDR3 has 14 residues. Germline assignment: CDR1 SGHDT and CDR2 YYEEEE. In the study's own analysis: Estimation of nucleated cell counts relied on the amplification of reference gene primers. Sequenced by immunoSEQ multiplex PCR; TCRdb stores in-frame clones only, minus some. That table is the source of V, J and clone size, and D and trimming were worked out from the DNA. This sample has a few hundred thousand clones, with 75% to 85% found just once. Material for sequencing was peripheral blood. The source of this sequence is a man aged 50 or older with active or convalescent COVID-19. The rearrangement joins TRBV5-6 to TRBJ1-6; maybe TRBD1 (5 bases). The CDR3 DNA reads TGTGCCAGCAGCTTGGGGCAGGGTAATTCACCCCTCCACTTT. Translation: CASSLGQGNSPLHF.